This T cell receptor beta chain originates from a study of T cell responses to AZD1222 COVID-19 vaccine. Study conclusions and caveats: It was only a handful of AZD1222 recipients who were seropositive at baseline. After the peak T cell response, and only then, were repertoires sampled. Donor demographics were predominantly white British with a female majority; clonal diversity may be underestimated.

Concerning this clone: Its antigen is unknown.

The CDR3 contains 12 residues. V gave up 4 bases and J gave up 3 bases, with 6 bases separating them. CDR1 SGHDT and CDR2 YYEEEE come from the germline V gene. Using immunoSEQ multiplex PCR, the repertoire was profiled, and TCRdb retains in-frame clones only, with some absent. The sample holds 75,000 to 95,000 clones, about 85% seen once. The chain combines TRBV5-6 with TRBJ2-3; unclear D gene. The sequences come from peripheral blood, collected 28 days after the second AZD1222 dose. The clonotype originates from an adult who received the AZD1222 COVID-19 vaccine. The CDR3 spells CASSPGTDTQYF. The CDR3 nucleotides are TGTGCCAGCAGCCCCGGGACAGATACGCAGTATTTT.